The 5 T cell receptor beta chains reported below all come from one sample, sequenced in a study of blood T cell repertoires in COVID-19. The data were produced by immunoSEQ multiplex PCR, yet TCRdb's version contains in-frame clones alone and is incomplete. The sample lists 150,000 to 200,000 clones; over 75% were seen once. The source material was peripheral blood. The source of these receptors is a man aged 50-60 years with acute or convalescent COVID-19.

The chain joins TRBV6-2 or TRBV6-3 to TRBJ2-2; D gene uncertain. Germline CDR1 reads MNHEY; CDR2 reads SVGEGT. V lost 6 bases to trimming and J lost 6 bases, with 14 bases between them. There are 14 residues in the CDR3. Here the CDR3 reads CASSPDGQPGELFF. DNA for the CDR3: TGTGCCAGCAGCCCTGATGGCCAACCCGGGGAGCTGTTTTTT.

The chain couples TRBV29-1 to TRBJ2-2; TRBD1 might be the D (6 bases). Per the germline V gene, CDR1 is SQVTM and CDR2 is ANQGSEA. CDR3 size: 14 residues. V shed 4 bases and J shed 0 bases, with 9 bases lying between them. CDR3 in DNA: TGCAGCGTTGTTGGGACACCGAACACCGGGGAGCTGTTTTTT. Protein product: CSVVGTPNTGELFF.

J is TRBJ1-2 and V is TRBV18; TRBD1 matches at 10 bases. CDR3 size: 14 residues. Losses at the gene ends were 2 bases for V and 7 bases for J; bases not matched to a gene: 4. Germline loops: CDR1 KGHSH, CDR2 LQKENI. DNA of the CDR3: TGTGCCAGCTCACCAGGGACAGGGGAGGTTGGCTACACCTTC. Residues: CASSPGTGEVGYTF.

This clone was picked up one time. This rearrangement joins TRBV28 to TRBJ1-1; D ambiguous. V lost 5 bases and J 6 bases, leaving 16 bases between the germline ends. The CDR3 has 14 residues. CDR1 is MDHEN and CDR2 is SYDVKM in the germline V gene. The CDR3 DNA sequence: TGTGCCAGCAGTCCCCCGCAGCTGAGGGCTGAAGCTTTCTTT. It is translated as CASSPPQLRAEAFF.

The chain combines TRBV29-1 with TRBJ1-4; D may be TRBD1 (6 bases). Germline V gene lookup returns CDR1 SQVTM and CDR2 ANQGSEA. V shed 0 bases and J shed 8 bases, with 16 bases lying between them. This CDR3 is built from 15 residues. The CDR3 sequence is CSVEDRAGVEEKLFF. DNA for the CDR3: TGCAGCGTTGAAGATCGGGCAGGGGTTGAGGAAAAACTGTTTTTT.